This T cell receptor (beta chain) was sequenced during a study of graft-versus-host responses after intestinal transplantation. For the study at large: For approximately three years after anti-thymocyte globulin induction, all recipients took tacrolimus and steroids. The study, taken as a whole, reports: Recipient-marrow GvH clones were detected, some having first appeared in ileum or blood.

For this clone: The antigen is not known.

Germline CDR1 is MDHEN and CDR2 is SYDVKM. This CDR3 has 17 amino acids. Between the trimmed V and J ends, which lost 5 bases and 1 base, there was a span of 18 bases. Sequencing was performed with immunoSEQ multiplex PCR; in TCRdb, only in-frame clones are kept and a portion is missing. The sample lists about 150,000 clones; over 90% were seen once. This clonotype originated in a human donor who received an intestinal transplant. Specimen: unstimulated CD4+ T cells sorted from spleen or lymph node cells, collected before intestinal transplant. The chain is built from TRBV28 and TRBJ2-1; perhaps TRBD1 as D (5 bases). CDR3 nucleotides: TGTGCCAGCAGTCCCCTCTTGGGGAAGGGGTCCTACAATGAGCAGTTCTTC. Translating gives CASSPLLGKGSYNEQFF.